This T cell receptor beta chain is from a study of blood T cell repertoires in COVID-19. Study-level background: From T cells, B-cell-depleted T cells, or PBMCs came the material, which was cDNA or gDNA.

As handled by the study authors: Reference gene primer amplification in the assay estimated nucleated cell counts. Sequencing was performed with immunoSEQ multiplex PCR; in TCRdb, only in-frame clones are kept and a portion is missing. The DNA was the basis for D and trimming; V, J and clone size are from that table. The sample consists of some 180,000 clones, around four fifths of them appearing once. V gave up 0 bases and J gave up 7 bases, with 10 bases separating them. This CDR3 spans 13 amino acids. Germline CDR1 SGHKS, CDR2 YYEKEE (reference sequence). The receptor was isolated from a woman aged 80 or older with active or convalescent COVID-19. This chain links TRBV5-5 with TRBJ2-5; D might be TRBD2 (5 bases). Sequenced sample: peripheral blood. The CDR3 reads CASSLVGVGTQYF. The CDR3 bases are TGTGCCAGCAGCTTGGTCGGGGTTGGGACCCAGTACTTC.